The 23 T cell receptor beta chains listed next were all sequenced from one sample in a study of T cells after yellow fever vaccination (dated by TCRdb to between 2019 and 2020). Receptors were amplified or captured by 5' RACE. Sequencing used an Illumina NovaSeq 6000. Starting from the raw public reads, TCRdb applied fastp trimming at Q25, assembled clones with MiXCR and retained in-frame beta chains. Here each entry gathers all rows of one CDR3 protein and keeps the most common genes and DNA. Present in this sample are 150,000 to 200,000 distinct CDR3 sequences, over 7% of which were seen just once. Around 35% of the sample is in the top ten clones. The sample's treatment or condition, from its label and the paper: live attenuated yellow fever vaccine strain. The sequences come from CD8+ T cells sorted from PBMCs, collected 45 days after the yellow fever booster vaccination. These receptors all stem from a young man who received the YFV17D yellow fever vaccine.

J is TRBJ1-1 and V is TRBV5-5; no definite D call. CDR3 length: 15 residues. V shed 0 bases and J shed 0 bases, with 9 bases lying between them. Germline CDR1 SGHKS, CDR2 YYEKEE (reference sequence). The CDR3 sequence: CASSLVGSLNTEAFF. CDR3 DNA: TGTGCCAGCAGCTTGGTGGGGAGCCTGAACACTGAAGCTTTCTTT.

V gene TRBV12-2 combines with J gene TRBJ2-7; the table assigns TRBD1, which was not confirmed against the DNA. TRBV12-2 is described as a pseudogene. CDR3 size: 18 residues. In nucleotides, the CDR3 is TGTGCAAGTCGCCCACACCCTTTGGGACAGGGGGGGGCCTACGAGCAGTACGTC. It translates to CASRPHPLGQGGAYEQYV.

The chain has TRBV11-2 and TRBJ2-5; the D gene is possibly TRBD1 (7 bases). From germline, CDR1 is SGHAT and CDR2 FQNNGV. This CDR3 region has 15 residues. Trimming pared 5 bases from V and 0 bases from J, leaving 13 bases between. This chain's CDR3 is CASSAGQRHQETQYF. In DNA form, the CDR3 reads TGTGCCAGCAGCGCGGGACAGAGACACCAAGAGACCCAGTACTTC. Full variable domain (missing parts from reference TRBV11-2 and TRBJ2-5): EAGVAQSPRYKIIEKRQSVAFWCNPISGHATLYWYQQILGQGPKLLIQFQNNGVVDDSQLPKDRFSAERLKGVDSTLKIQPAKLEDSAVYLCASSAGQRHQETQYFGPGTRLLVL.

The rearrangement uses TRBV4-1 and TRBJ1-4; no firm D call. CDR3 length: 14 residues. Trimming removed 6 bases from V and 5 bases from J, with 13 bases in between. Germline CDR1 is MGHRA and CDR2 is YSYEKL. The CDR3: CASRPGLPNEKLFF. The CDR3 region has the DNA TGCGCCAGCAGACCGGGCCTCCCGAATGAAAAACTGTTTTTT.

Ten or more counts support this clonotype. CDR3 nucleotide sequence: TGCAGCGTTGAGAGAAGGATCGGGGGAGAGACCCAGTACTTC. It yields the protein CSVERRIGGETQYF. V usage is TRBV29-1 and J usage is TRBJ2-5; perhaps TRBD2 as D (6 bases). In germline, CDR1 is SQVTM, CDR2 ANQGSEA. V lost 3 bases, J lost 4 bases, and 15 bases lay in between. The CDR3 consists of 14 residues.

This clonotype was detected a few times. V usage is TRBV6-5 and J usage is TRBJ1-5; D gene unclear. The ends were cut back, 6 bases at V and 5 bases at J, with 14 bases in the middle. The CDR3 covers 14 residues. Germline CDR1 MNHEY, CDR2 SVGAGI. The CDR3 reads CASRTGGYDQPQHF. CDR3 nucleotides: TGTGCCAGCAGAACCGGCGGGTATGATCAGCCCCAGCATTTT.

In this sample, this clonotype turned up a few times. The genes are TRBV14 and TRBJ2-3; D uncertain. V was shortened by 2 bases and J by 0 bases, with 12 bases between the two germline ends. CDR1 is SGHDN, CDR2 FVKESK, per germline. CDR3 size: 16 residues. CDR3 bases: TGTGCCAGCAGCCAAATCGGACGGCCAAGCACAGATACGCAGTATTTT. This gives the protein CASSQIGRPSTDTQYF. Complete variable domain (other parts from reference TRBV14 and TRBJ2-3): EAGVTQFPSHSVIEKGQTVTLRCDPISGHDNLYWYRRVMGKEIKFLLHFVKESKQDESGMPNNRFLAERTGGTYSTLKVQPAELEDSGVYFCASSQIGRPSTDTQYFGPGTRLTVL.

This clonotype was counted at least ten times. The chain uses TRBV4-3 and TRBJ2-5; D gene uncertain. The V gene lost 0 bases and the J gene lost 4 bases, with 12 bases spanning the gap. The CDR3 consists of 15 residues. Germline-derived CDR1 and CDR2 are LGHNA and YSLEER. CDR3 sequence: CASSQDSGIGETQYF. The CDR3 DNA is TGCGCCAGCAGCCAAGATTCAGGAATAGGAGAGACCCAGTACTTC.

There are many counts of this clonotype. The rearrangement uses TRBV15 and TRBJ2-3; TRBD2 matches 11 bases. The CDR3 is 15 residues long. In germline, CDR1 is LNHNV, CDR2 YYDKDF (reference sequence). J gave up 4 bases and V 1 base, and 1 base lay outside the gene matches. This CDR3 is CATSRASGGPDTQYF. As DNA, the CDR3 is TGTGCCACCAGCAGAGCTAGCGGGGGGCCAGATACGCAGTATTTT.

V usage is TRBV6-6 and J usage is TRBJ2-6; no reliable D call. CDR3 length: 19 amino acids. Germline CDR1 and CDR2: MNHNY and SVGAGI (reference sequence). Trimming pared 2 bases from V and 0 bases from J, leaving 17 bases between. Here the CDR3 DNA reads TGTGCCAGCAGTTACCCCAATGGGCGGACCAGCTCTGGGGCCAACGTCCTGACTTTC. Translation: CASSYPNGRTSSGANVLTF.

CDR3 in amino acids: CASSLGSGAFGDTQYF. CDR3 coding DNA: TGTGCCAGCAGCTTGGGTAGCGGGGCCTTCGGGGATACGCAGTATTTT. The chain links TRBV7-2 to TRBJ2-3; 8 nucleotides line up with TRBD2. Germline V gene data show CDR1 as SGHTA and CDR2 as FQGNSA. The CDR3 has 16 amino acids. The ends lost 3 bases at V and 6 bases at J; junction bases unmatched: 11.

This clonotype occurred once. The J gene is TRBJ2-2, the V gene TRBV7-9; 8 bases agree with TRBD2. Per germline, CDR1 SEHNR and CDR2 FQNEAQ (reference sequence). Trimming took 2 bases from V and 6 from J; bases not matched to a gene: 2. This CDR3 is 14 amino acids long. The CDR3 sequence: CASSLSGGPGELFF. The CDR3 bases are TGTGCCAGCAGCTTAAGCGGGGGCCCCGGGGAGCTGTTTTTT.

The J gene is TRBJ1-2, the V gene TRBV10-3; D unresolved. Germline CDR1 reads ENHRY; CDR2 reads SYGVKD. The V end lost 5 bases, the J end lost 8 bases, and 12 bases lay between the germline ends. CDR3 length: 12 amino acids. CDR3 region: CAISPNPSGYTF. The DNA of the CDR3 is TGTGCCATCAGTCCAAACCCGTCGGGCTACACCTTC.

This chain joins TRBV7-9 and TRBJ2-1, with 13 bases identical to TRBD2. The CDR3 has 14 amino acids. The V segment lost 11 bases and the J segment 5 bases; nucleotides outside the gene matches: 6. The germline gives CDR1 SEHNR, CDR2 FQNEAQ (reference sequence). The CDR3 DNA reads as TGTGCCGGGCGGACTAGCGGGAGTCACAATGAGCAGTTCTTC. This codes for CAGRTSGSHNEQFF.

The CDR3 region is CASSDSYEQYV. Written as DNA, the CDR3 is TGTGCCAGCAGTGACTCCTACGAGCAGTACGTC. The chain couples TRBV6-2 or TRBV6-3 to TRBJ2-7; unclear D gene. CDR1 MNHEY and CDR2 SVGEGT come from the germline V gene. CDR3 length: 11 residues.

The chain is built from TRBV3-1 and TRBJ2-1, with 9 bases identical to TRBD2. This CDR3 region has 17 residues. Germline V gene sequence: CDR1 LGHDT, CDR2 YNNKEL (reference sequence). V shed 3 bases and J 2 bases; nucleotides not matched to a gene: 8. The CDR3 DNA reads TGTGCCAGCAGCCATGAGGGGGGACTAGCAGCCTACAATGAGCAGTTCTTC. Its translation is CASSHEGGLAAYNEQFF.

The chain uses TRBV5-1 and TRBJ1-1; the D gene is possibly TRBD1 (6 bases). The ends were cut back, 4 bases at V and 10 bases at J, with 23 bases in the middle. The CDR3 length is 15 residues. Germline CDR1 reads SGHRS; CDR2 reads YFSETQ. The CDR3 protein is CASSPTYDRFGGAFF. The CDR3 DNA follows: TGCGCCAGCAGCCCCACCTACGACAGGTTTGGTGGAGCTTTCTTT.

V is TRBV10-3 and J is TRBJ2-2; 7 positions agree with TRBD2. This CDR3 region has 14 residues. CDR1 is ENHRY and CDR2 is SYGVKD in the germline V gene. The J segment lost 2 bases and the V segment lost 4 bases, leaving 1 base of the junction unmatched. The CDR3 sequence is CAISAGGNTGELFF. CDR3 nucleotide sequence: TGTGCCATCAGTGCGGGGGGAAACACCGGGGAGCTGTTTTTT.

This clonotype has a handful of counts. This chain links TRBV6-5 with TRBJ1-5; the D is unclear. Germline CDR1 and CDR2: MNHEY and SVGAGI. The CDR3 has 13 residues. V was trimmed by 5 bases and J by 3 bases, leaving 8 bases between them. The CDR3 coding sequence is TGTGCCAGCAGTGCGGGAGACAATCAGCCCCAGCATTTT. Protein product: CASSAGDNQPQHF.

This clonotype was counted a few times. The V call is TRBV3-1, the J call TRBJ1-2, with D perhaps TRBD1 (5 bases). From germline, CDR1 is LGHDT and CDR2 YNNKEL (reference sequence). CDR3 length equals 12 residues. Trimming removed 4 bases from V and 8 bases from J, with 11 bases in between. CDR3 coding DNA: TGTGCCAGCAGCCCGGGGGGGTACGGCTACACCTTC. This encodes CASSPGGYGYTF.

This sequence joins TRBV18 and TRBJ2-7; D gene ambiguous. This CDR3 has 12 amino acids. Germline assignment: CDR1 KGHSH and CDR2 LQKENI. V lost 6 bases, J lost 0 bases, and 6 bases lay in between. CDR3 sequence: CASSPSSYEQYV. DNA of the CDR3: TGTGCCAGCTCCCCCAGCTCCTACGAGCAGTACGTC.

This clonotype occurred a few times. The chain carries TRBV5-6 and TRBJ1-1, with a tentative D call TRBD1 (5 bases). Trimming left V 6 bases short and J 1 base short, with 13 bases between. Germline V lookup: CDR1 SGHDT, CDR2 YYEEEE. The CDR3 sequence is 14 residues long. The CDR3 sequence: CASKNWGENTEAFF. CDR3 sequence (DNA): TGTGCCAGCAAAAATTGGGGGGAGAACACTGAAGCTTTCTTT.

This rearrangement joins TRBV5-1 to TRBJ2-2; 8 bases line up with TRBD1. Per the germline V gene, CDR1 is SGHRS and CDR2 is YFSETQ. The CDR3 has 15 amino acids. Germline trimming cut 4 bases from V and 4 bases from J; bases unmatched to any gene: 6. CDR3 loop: CASSPRQGSTGELFF. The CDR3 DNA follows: TGCGCCAGCAGCCCCAGACAGGGGTCCACCGGGGAGCTGTTTTTT.